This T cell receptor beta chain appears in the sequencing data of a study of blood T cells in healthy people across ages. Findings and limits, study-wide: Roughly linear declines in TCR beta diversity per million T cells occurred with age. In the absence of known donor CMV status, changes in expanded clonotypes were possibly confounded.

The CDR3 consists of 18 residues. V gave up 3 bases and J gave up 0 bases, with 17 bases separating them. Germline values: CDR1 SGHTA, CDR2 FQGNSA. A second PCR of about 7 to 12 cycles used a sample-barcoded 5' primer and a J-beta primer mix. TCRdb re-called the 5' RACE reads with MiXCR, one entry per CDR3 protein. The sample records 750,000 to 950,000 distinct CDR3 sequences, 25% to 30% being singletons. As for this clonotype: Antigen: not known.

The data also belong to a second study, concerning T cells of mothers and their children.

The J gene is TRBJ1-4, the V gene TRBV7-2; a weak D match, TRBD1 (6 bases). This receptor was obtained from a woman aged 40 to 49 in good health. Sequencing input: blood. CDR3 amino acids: CASSLRPGAGPTNEKLFF. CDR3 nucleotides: TGTGCCAGCAGCTTGCGCCCGGGGGCGGGCCCAACTAATGAAAAACTGTTTTTT.